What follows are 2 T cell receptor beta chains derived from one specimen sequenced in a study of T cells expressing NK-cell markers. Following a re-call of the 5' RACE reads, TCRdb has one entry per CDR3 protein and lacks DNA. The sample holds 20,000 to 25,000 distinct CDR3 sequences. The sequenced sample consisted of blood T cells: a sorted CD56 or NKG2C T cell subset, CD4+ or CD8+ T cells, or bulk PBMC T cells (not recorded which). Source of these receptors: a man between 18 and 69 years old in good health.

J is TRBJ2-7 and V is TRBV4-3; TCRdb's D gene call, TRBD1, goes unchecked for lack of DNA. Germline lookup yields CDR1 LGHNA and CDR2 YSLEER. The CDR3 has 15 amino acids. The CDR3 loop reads CASSQKRQGGYEQYF.

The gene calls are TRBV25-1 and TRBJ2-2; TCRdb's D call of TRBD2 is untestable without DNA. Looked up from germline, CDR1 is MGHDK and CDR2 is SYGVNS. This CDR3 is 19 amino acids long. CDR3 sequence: CASSGVGLAGFVNTGELFF.